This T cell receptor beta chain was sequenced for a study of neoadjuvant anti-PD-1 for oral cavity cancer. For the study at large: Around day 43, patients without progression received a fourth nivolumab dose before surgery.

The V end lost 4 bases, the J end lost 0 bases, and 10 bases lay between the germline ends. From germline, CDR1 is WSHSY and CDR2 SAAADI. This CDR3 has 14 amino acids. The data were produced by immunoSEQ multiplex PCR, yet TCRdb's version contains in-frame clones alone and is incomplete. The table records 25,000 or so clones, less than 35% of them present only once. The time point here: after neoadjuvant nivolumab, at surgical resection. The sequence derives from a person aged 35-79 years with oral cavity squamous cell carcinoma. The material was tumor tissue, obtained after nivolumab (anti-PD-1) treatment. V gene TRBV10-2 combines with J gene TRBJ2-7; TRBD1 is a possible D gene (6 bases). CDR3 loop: CASSGTAFSYEQYF. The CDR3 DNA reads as TGCGCCAGCAGTGGGACAGCTTTCTCCTACGAGCAGTACTTC.